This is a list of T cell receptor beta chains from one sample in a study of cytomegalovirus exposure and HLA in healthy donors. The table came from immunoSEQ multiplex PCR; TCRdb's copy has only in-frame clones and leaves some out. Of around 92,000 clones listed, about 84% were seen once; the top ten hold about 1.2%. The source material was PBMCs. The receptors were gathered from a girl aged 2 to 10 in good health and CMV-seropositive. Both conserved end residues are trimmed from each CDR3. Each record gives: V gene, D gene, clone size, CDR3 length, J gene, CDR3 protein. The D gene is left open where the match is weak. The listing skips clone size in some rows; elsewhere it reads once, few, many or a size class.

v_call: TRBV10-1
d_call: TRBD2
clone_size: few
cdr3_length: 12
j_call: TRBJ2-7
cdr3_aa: ASSESTSDYEQY

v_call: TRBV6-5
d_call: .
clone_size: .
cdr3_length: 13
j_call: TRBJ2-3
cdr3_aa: ASSSTRTSTDTQY

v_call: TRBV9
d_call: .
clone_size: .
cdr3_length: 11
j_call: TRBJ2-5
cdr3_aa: ASSALTGETQY

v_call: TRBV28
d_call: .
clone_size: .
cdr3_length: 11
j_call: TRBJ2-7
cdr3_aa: ASSFISAYEQY

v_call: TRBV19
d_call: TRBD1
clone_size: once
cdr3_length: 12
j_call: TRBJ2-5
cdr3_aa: ASSPGQRGGTQY

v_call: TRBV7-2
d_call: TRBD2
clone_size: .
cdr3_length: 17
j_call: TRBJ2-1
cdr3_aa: ASSFVSFPVSGRVNEQF

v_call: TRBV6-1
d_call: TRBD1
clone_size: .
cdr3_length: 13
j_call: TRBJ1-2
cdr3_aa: ASSETIWTGNGYT

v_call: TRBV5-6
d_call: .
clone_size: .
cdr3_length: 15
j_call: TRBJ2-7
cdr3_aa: ASSLLRSTISSYEQY

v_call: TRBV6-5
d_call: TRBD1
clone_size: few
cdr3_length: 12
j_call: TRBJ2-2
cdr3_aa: ASIGQGASGELF

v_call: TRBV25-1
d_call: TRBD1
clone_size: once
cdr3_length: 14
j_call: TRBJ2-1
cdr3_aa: ASSEYGKGAYQEQF

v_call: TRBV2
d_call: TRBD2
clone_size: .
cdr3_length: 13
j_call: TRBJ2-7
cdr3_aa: ASTFGTSVEYEQY

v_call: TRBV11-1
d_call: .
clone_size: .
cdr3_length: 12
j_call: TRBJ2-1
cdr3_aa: ASSLRDIYNEQF

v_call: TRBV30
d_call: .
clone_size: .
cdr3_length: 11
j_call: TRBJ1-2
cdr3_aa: AWSYKANYGYT

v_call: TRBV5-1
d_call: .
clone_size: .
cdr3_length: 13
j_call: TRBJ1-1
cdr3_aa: ASSRTDSSNTEAF

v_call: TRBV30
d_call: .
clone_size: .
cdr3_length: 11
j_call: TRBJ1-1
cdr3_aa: AWSVSVNTEAF

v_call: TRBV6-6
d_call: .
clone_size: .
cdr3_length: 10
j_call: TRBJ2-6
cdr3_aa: ASYSGANVLT

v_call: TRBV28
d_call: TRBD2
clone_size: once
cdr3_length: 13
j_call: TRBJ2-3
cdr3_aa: ASSLPGLATDTQY

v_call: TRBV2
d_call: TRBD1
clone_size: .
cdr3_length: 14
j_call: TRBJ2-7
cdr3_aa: ASSDYPQGVLYEQY

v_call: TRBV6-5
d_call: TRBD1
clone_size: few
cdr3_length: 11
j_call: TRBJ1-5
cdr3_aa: ASREGGSQPQH

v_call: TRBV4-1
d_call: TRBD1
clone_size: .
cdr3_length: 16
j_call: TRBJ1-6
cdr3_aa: ASSQVLVSGTGYSPLH